These 19 T cell receptor beta chains were sequenced from one sample in a study of shared clonotypes between healthy human individuals. Naive CD8 isolation took CD45RO-negative cells positively selected for CCR7 and excluded terminally differentiated effector memory CD45RA+ cells. Here immunoSEQ multiplex PCR was the method, and the copy in TCRdb shows in-frame clones only, minus some. The sample consists of under 850,000 clones, 80% to 95% of them appearing once. Sequencing input: naive CD8+ T cells sorted from blood. These receptors were collected from a man aged 25 to 40 in good health.

The chain links TRBV23-1 to TRBJ1-5; D perhaps matches TRBD1 (6 bases). TRBV23-1 is classed as an ORF, of uncertain function. Trimming removed 2 bases at V and 2 bases at J, with 7 bases between. The CDR3 contains 14 residues. The CDR3 DNA reads TGCGCCAGCAGTCAAAACAGGGGCAATCAGCCCCAGCATTTT. It translates to CASSQNRGNQPQHF.

This clone appeared once. The chain joins TRBV5-6 to TRBJ2-5, with D unclear. Per germline, CDR1 SGHDT and CDR2 YYEEEE. V was shortened by 4 bases and J by 0 bases, with 13 bases between the two germline ends. The CDR3 sequence is 15 residues long. Here the CDR3 reads CASSPHPGDQETQYF. The CDR3 nucleotides are TGTGCCAGCAGCCCCCACCCGGGCGACCAAGAGACCCAGTACTTC.

CDR3 in amino acids: CASSLAPQREAFF. The CDR3 nucleotides read TGCGCCAGCAGCTTGGCCCCTCAGAGAGAAGCTTTCTTT. V and J are TRBV5-1 and TRBJ1-1; D ambiguous. Per the germline V gene, CDR1 is SGHRS and CDR2 is YFSETQ. The CDR3 is 13 residues long. V was trimmed by 0 bases and J by 8 bases, leaving 11 bases between them.

V and J are TRBV7-9 and TRBJ2-1; TRBD2 aligns across 7 bases. Germline CDR1 SEHNR, CDR2 FQNEAQ (reference sequence). V lost 4 bases to trimming and J lost 3 bases; unmatched junction nucleotides: 6. CDR3 size: 15 residues. In DNA, the CDR3 is TGTGCCAGCAGCTGGACTAGACAGAACTACAATGAGCAGTTCTTC. This sequence encodes CASSWTRQNYNEQFF. Drawing the rest from reference TRBV7-9 and TRBJ2-1, the complete variable domain is DTGVSQNPRHKITKRGQNVTFRCDPISEHNRLYWYRQTLGQGPEFLTYFQNEAQLEKSRLLSDRFSAERPKGSFSTLEIQRTEQGDSAMYLCASSWTRQNYNEQFFGPGTRLTVL.

The chain uses TRBV27 and TRBJ1-2; 7 bases are a match to TRBD1. CDR1 is MNHEY, CDR2 SMNVEV, per germline (reference sequence). The CDR3 spans 13 residues. Germline trimming cut 5 bases from V and 8 bases from J; bases unmatched to any gene: 8. The CDR3 spells CASSKTGPGGYTF. CDR3 nucleotides: TGTGCCAGCAGTAAGACAGGGCCGGGCGGCTACACCTTC.

The rearrangement joins TRBV10-2 to TRBJ2-1; D is perhaps TRBD1 (6 bases). The V gene lost 3 bases and the J gene lost 5 bases, with 11 bases spanning the gap. CDR1 and CDR2 (germline): WSHSY, SAAADI. CDR3 length: 14 residues. DNA for the CDR3: TGCGCCAGCAGTGATGACAGGCTACACAATGAGCAGTTCTTC. It is translated as CASSDDRLHNEQFF.

The J gene is TRBJ1-4, the V gene TRBV4-1, with D unresolved. Trimming left V 0 bases short and J 8 bases short, with 7 bases between. This CDR3 comprises 13 residues. Germline V CDR1 and CDR2: MGHRA, YSYEKL. The CDR3 bases are TGCGCCAGCAGCCAAGAAAATCTCGAAAAACTGTTTTTT. Translated: CASSQENLEKLFF.

This chain joins TRBV27 and TRBJ2-5, with 9 bases matching TRBD2. Germline lookup yields CDR1 MNHEY and CDR2 SMNVEV (reference sequence). The J segment lost 2 bases and the V segment lost 0 bases, leaving 10 bases of the junction unmatched. The CDR3 contains 18 residues. This chain's CDR3 is CASSLSPSLAGWQETQYF. The CDR3 DNA reads as TGTGCCAGCAGTTTATCGCCCTCCCTAGCGGGATGGCAAGAGACCCAGTACTTC.

Details on this clone: This CDR3 is also generated by other DNA sequences in the sample. V and J are TRBV5-1 and TRBJ2-6, with unresolved D. This CDR3 region has 15 residues. Germline V gene data show CDR1 as SGHRS and CDR2 as YFSETQ. The V end lost 4 bases, the J end lost 2 bases, and 10 bases lay between the germline ends. The CDR3 region is CASSLVGAGANVLTF. In nucleotides, the CDR3 is TGCGCCAGCAGCCTTGTTGGGGCTGGGGCCAACGTCCTGACTTTC.

This clone was picked up many times. The gene calls are TRBV28 and TRBJ2-1, with 7 bases fitting TRBD2. Looked up from germline, CDR1 is MDHEN and CDR2 is SYDVKM. This CDR3 spans 15 amino acids. Germline trimming cut 3 bases from V and 7 bases from J; bases unmatched to any gene: 9. The CDR3 sequence is CASSLRGGPMNEQFF. For the CDR3, the DNA is TGTGCCAGCAGTTTGCGGGGAGGGCCTATGAATGAGCAGTTCTTC. The full variable domain, its missing parts supplied by reference TRBV28 and TRBJ2-1, is DVKVTQSSRYLVKRTGEKVFLECVQDMDHENMFWYRQDPGLGLRLIYFSYDVKMKEKGDIPEGYSVSREKKERFSLILESASTNQTSMYLCASSLRGGPMNEQFFGPGTRLTVL.

The chain's CDR3 is CASSQNLGKGIGKLFF. CDR3 nucleotide sequence: TGCGCCAGCAGCCAAAACCTGGGGAAGGGGATTGGAAAACTGTTTTTT. This chain links TRBV4-3 with TRBJ1-4; D may be TRBD1 (5 bases). Germline V gene lookup returns CDR1 LGHNA and CDR2 YSLEER. Trimming removed 2 bases at V and 10 bases at J, with 20 bases between. CDR3 size: 16 residues.

The J gene is TRBJ2-1, the V gene TRBV29-1; TRBD2 matches at 9 bases. CDR3 size: 15 residues. The junction had 8 bases not matched to a gene; V was cut back by 1 base and J by 7 bases. The germline gives CDR1 SQVTM, CDR2 ANQGSEA. CDR3 sequence: CSVEGGLAGINEQFF. The CDR3 bases are TGCAGCGTTGAAGGTGGGCTAGCGGGGATTAATGAGCAGTTCTTC.

This chain joins TRBV5-1 and TRBJ1-1, with D uncertain. Germline CDR1 reads SGHRS; CDR2 reads YFSETQ. V was cut by 2 bases and J by 0 bases, with 8 bases left in between. The CDR3 has 14 amino acids. In DNA, the CDR3 is TGCGCCAGCAGCTTTGGGCAGATGAACACTGAAGCTTTCTTT. Translated: CASSFGQMNTEAFF.

The chain uses TRBV7-6 and TRBJ2-7; 7 positions match TRBD2. The CDR3 runs 17 residues. The germline CDR1 and CDR2 sequences are SGHVS and FNYEAQ. Trimming took 3 bases from V and 0 from J; bases not matched to a gene: 11. DNA for the CDR3: TGTGCCAGCAGCTTGGCCCCGGGACTACCGGACTCCTACGAGCAGTACTTC. Its protein is CASSLAPGLPDSYEQYF.

This clone was observed a few times. The J gene is TRBJ2-1, the V gene TRBV7-2; TRBD1 matches 7 bases. The CDR3 has 12 amino acids. Unmatched junction bases numbered 1, after V lost 4 bases and J lost 7 bases. Looked up from germline, CDR1 is SGHTA and CDR2 is FQGNSA. The DNA of the CDR3 is TGTGCCAGCAGCTCGACAGGGAATGAGCAGTTCTTC. Amino acids: CASSSTGNEQFF.

J is TRBJ1-2 and V is TRBV5-6; unclear D gene. CDR1 is SGHDT and CDR2 is YYEEEE in the germline V gene. The CDR3 spans 13 residues. Trimming left V 7 bases short and J 5 bases short, with 15 bases between. CDR3 in amino acids: CASRTEDPYGYTF. The CDR3 nucleotides read TGTGCCAGCCGCACAGAAGATCCTTATGGCTACACCTTC.

This chain connects TRBV2 to TRBJ1-5; D is perhaps TRBD1 (6 bases). CDR3 length equals 15 residues. V dropped 3 bases and J dropped 0 bases, with 9 bases sitting between them. The germline V gene has CDR1 SNHLY and CDR2 FYNNEI. The CDR3 DNA reads as TGTGCCAGCAGTGAGACGACAGGTAGCAATCAGCCCCAGCATTTT. Protein: CASSETTGSNQPQHF.

This clone was seen only once. The rearrangement joins TRBV7-9 to TRBJ2-2, with D perhaps matching TRBD2 (6 bases). V lost 4 bases and J 2 bases, leaving 14 bases between the germline ends. The CDR3 totals 16 residues. Germline V gives CDR1 SEHNR, CDR2 FQNEAQ (reference sequence). The CDR3 sequence is CASSSRDSPNTGELFF. CDR3 sequence (DNA): TGTGCCAGCAGCTCCCGGGACTCCCCAAACACCGGGGAGCTGTTTTTT. Based on the CDR3 plus reference TRBV7-9 and TRBJ2-2, the full variable domain is DTGVSQNPRHKITKRGQNVTFRCDPISEHNRLYWYRQTLGQGPEFLTYFQNEAQLEKSRLLSDRFSAERPKGSFSTLEIQRTEQGDSAMYLCASSSRDSPNTGELFFGEGSRLTVL.

The J gene is TRBJ2-1, the V gene TRBV7-9; TRBD1 aligns across 8 bases. The germline V gene has CDR1 SEHNR and CDR2 FQNEAQ (reference sequence). The CDR3 runs to 17 residues. The trim removed 6 bases at V and 5 bases at J, leaving 15 bases unmatched. The CDR3, as DNA: TGTGCCAGCAGGTTACCGACAGGGGAGCGGAGCCACAATGAGCAGTTCTTC. Protein: CASRLPTGERSHNEQFF.